The clone carrying this T cell receptor (beta chain) was observed many times. A junction boundary mismatches the germline segment, possibly from a read error. The authors prepared the TCRbeta library with unique molecular identifiers. From the PCR reads, TCRdb called clonotypes with MiXCR, one entry per CDR3 protein. Of 20,000 to 25,000 distinct CDR3 sequences listed, roughly a tenth were seen once; the top ten hold around 25%. The data were obtained in a study of T-cell reconstitution after alpha-beta-depleted transplantation in children. The CDR3 loop spans 15 amino acids. This receptor was identified in a human donor who donated a stem cell graft to a child with chronic granulomatous disease. Sequencing used PBMCs from the stem cell graft donor, obtained from the stem cell graft. The V and J genes are TRBV12-3 or TRBV12-4 and TRBJ2-1; 12 nucleotides match TRBD1. CDR3 region: CASTLGTGGNNEQFF. The CDR3 DNA sequence: TGTGCCAGCACTTTAGGGACAGGGGGCAACAATGAGCAGTTCTTC.